This T cell receptor beta chain was observed in a study of CD8+CD57+ T cells in acquired aplastic anemia. Profiling that covered TCR beta VDJ and CDR3 relied on genomic DNA as its template. TCRdb fed the reads into MiXCR, producing one record per CDR3 protein. Of approximately 170,000 distinct CDR3 sequences listed, around 43% are singletons. In the case of this clonotype: One junction end disagrees with the germline gene, perhaps due to a read error.

The CDR3 loop spans 13 amino acids. In germline, CDR1 is MNHEY, CDR2 SVGEGT. Selection for sequencing was limited to patients who had shown CD8+CD57+ cell expansion by flow cytometry. The sequenced sample consisted of sorted CD4+, CD8+, or CD8+CD57+ T cells (not recorded which) from PBMCs. The sequence was collected from a human donor with aplastic anemia. V is TRBV6-2 or TRBV6-3 and J is TRBJ1-1, with 8 bases fitting TRBD1. The CDR3 DNA is TGTGCCGGCAGGGGGACAGGTTCTCGTGAAGCTTTCTTT. Translating it yields CAGRGTGSREAFF.